Presented here are 13 T cell receptor beta chains from one specimen sequenced in a study of vaccination effects on CD4 cells after COVID-19. Generated by immunoSEQ multiplex PCR, the TCRdb table keeps only in-frame clones and is missing some. This table holds under 35,000 clones, 74% found once. Following culture for roughly 10 days, CD4+ T cells were isolated. BNT162b2 vaccine or mRNA-1273 vaccine was given to participants in two doses. These receptors have no known antigen. The sample here was CD4+ T cells from PBMCs cultured without peptide, taken after COVID-19 vaccination. The source is a human donor who received a COVID-19 vaccine.

The sample holds a few counts of this clone. V is TRBV5-4 and J is TRBJ2-1; 7 bases fit TRBD2. V lost 9 bases to trimming and J lost 4 bases; unmatched junction nucleotides: 13. Germline CDR1 reads SGHNT; CDR2 reads YYREEE (reference sequence). The CDR3 length is 15 residues. The CDR3 reads CATVGTGGRYNEQFF. The CDR3 bases are TGTGCCACGGTGGGAACGGGAGGAAGGTACAATGAGCAGTTCTTC. Looking up the rest from reference TRBV5-4 and TRBJ2-1 gives the full variable domain: ETGVTQSPTHLIKTRGQQVTLRCSSQSGHNTVSWYQQALGQGPQFIFQYYREEENGRGNFPPRFSGLQFPNYSSELNVNALELDDSALYLCATVGTGGRYNEQFFGPGTRLTVL.

The J gene is TRBJ1-1, the V gene TRBV28; possible D gene TRBD1, 5 bases. This CDR3 is 13 amino acids long. The ends were cut back, 1 base at V and 8 bases at J, with 11 bases in the middle. CDR1 is MDHEN and CDR2 is SYDVKM in the germline V gene. CDR3 region: CASSLLTDLEAFF. The CDR3 region has the DNA TGTGCCAGCAGTTTATTGACAGACCTGGAAGCTTTCTTT.

The rearrangement joins TRBV5-4 to TRBJ2-1; D gene unclear. The germline gives CDR1 SGHNT, CDR2 YYREEE (reference sequence). The CDR3 covers 16 residues. Trimming left V 1 base short and J 0 bases short, with 11 bases between. The CDR3 DNA follows: TGTGCCAGCAGCTTGCCCGGCTTCACCTCCTACAATGAGCAGTTCTTC. It yields the protein CASSLPGFTSYNEQFF.

The J gene is TRBJ2-7, the V gene TRBV27; possibly TRBD1 for D (6 bases). Germline values: CDR1 MNHEY, CDR2 SMNVEV (reference sequence). Deletions cut 0 bases from V and 3 bases from J, with 12 bases between. CDR3 length: 15 residues. The CDR3: CASSLSVDRYYEQYF. The DNA for the CDR3 is TGTGCCAGCAGTTTATCGGTGGACAGATACTACGAGCAGTACTTC.

This rearrangement joins TRBV4-3 to TRBJ1-6; D not certain. The V end lost 0 bases, the J end lost 4 bases, and 4 bases lay between the germline ends. The CDR3 spans 14 residues. Per the germline V gene, CDR1 is LGHNA and CDR2 is YSLEER. CDR3: CASSQDQYNSPLHF. The CDR3 DNA sequence: TGCGCCAGCAGCCAAGACCAGTATAATTCACCCCTCCACTTT.

The chain uses TRBV18 and TRBJ1-5; D is perhaps TRBD1 (5 bases). The CDR3 covers 13 residues. In germline, CDR1 is KGHSH, CDR2 LQKENI. Trimming removed 6 bases from V and 5 bases from J, with 11 bases in between. The CDR3 protein is CASSPDRHQPQHF. CDR3 DNA: TGTGCCAGCTCTCCCGACAGACATCAGCCCCAGCATTTT.

The rearrangement links TRBV6-2 or TRBV6-3 to TRBJ2-3; D possibly corresponds to TRBD1 (6 bases). V lost 4 bases and J 8 bases, leaving 16 bases between the germline ends. The CDR3 is 14 amino acids. CDR1 is MNHEY and CDR2 is SVGEGT in the germline V gene. The CDR3 protein is CASSSGTPIGTQYF. DNA for the CDR3: TGTGCCAGCAGTTCCGGGACACCCATTGGTACGCAGTATTTT.

This chain connects TRBV2 to TRBJ1-5; 7 bases map to TRBD1. Germline V lookup: CDR1 SNHLY, CDR2 FYNNEI. Trimming removed 6 bases from V and 4 bases from J; junction bases left unmatched: 9. This CDR3 is built from 15 residues. DNA of the CDR3: TGTGCCAGCAGCTACAGGGGAATAGGAAATCAGCCCCAGCATTTT. It codes for CASSYRGIGNQPQHF.

This clone turned up a few times. The genes are TRBV18 and TRBJ1-5; no clear D. CDR1 is KGHSH and CDR2 is LQKENI in the germline V gene. V was shortened by 6 bases and J by 4 bases, with 16 bases between the two germline ends. CDR3 length equals 15 residues. The CDR3 sequence: CASSRGDGRNQPQHF. For the CDR3, the DNA is TGTGCCAGCTCCCGGGGAGATGGGCGGAATCAGCCCCAGCATTTT.

The chain uses TRBV10-3 and TRBJ2-7, with 7 bases aligning to TRBD1. CDR3 length: 14 amino acids. The V gene's germline CDR1 is ENHRY and CDR2 SYGVKD. The ends lost 6 bases at V and 2 bases at J; junction bases unmatched: 7. CDR3 loop: CAISPGQAAYEQYF. In DNA, the CDR3 is TGTGCCATCAGCCCCGGACAGGCGGCCTACGAGCAGTACTTC.

This rearrangement joins TRBV19 to TRBJ1-1, with 9 nucleotides matching TRBD1. The CDR3 sequence is 13 residues long. CDR1 is LNHDA and CDR2 is SQIVND in the germline V gene (reference sequence). The ends lost 6 bases at V and 4 bases at J; junction bases unmatched: 3. This chain's CDR3 is CASRGTGSTEAFF. The CDR3 region has the DNA TGTGCCAGTAGGGGGACAGGGTCCACTGAAGCTTTCTTT.

The chain employs TRBV12-1 and TRBJ2-3; TRBD1, as called in the table, went unchecked against the DNA. TRBV12-1 has pseudogene status. The CDR3 runs to 16 residues. DNA of the CDR3: TGTGCAGGATCCTATTTCCCCCCCAGGGGCACAGATACGCAGTATTTT. Its translation is CAGSYFPPRGTDTQYF.

This chain connects TRBV24-1 to TRBJ2-3; D uncertain. CDR3 size: 15 residues. Trimming pared 7 bases from V and 0 bases from J, leaving 13 bases between. CDR1 KGHDR and CDR2 SFDVKD come from the germline V gene. CDR3 amino acids: CATSEGVISTDTQYF. The CDR3 DNA reads TGTGCCACCAGCGAAGGAGTTATTAGCACAGATACGCAGTATTTT.